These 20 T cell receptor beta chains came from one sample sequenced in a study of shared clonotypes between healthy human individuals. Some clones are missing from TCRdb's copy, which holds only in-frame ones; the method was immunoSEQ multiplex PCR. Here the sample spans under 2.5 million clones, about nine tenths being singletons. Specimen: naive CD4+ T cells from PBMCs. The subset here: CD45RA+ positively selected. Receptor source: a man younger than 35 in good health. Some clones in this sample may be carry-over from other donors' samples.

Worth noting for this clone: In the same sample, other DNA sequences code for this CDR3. CDR3 amino acids: CASSLGLAGQETQYF. CDR3 nucleotides: TGCGCCAGCAGCTTAGGACTAGCGGGACAAGAGACCCAGTACTTC. V usage is TRBV5-1 and J usage is TRBJ2-5, with 12 bases lining up with TRBD2. There are 15 residues in the CDR3. The V and J ends lost 2 bases and 2 bases, in that order; junction bases with no gene match: 1. Germline CDR1 SGHRS, CDR2 YFSETQ.

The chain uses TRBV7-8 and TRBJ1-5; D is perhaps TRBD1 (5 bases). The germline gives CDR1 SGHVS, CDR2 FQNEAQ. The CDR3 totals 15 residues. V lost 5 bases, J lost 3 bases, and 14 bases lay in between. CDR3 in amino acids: CASSPGGGYNQPQHF. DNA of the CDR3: TGTGCCAGCAGCCCCGGCGGGGGTTACAATCAGCCCCAGCATTTT.

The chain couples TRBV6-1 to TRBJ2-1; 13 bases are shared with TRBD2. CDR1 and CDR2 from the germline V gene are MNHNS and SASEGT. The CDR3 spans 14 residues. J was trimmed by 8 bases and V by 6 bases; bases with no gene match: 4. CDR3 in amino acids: CASRLAGGQHEQFF. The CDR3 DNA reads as TGTGCCAGCAGACTAGCGGGAGGGCAACATGAGCAGTTCTTC.

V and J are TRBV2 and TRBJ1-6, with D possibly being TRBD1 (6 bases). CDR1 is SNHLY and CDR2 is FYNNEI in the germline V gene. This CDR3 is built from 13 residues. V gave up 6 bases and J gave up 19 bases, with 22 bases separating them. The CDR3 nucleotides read TGTGCCAGCAGAATCACCCTACAGGGCCCTCCTCACTTT. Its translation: CASRITLQGPPHF.

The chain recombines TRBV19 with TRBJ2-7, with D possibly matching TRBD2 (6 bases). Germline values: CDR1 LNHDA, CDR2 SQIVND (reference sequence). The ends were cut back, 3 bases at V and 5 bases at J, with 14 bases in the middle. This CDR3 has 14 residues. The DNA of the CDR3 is TGTGCCAGTAGTATCCATGGAGGGGAAAACGAGCAGTACTTC. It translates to CASSIHGGENEQYF.

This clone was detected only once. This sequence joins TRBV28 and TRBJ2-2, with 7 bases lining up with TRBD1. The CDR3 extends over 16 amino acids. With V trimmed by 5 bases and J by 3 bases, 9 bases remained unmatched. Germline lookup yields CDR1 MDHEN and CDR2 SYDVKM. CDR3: CASSTLDRRDTGELFF. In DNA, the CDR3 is TGTGCCAGCAGTACCCTGGACAGGCGGGACACCGGGGAGCTGTTTTTT.

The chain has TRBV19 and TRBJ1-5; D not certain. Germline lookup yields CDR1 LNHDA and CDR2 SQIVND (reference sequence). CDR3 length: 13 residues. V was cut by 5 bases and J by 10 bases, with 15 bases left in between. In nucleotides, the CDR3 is TGTGCCAGTAGTCCGCGCACGTCGATACCCCAGCATTTT. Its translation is CASSPRTSIPQHF.

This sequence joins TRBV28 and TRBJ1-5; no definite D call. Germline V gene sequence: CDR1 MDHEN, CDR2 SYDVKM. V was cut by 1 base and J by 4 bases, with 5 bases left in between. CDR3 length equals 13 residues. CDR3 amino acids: CASSLSWNQPQHF. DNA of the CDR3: TGTGCCAGCAGTTTATCTTGGAATCAGCCCCAGCATTTT.

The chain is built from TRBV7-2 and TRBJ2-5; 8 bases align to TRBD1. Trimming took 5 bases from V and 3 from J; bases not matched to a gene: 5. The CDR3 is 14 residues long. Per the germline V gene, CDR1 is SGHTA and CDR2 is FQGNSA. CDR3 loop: CASSPGTGEETQYF. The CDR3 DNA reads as TGTGCCAGCAGCCCCGGGACAGGCGAAGAGACCCAGTACTTC.

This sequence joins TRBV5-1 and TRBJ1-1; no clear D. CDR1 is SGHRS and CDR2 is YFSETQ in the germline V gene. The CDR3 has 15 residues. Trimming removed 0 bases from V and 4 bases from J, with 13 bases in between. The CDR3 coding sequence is TGCGCCAGCAGCTTGGGGCAGGAGTCGGTCACTGAAGCTTTCTTT. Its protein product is CASSLGQESVTEAFF. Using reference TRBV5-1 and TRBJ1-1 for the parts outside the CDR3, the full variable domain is KAGVTQTPRYLIKTRGQQVTLSCSPISGHRSVSWYQQTPGQGLQFLFEYFSETQRNKGNFPGRFSGRQFSNSRSEMNVSTLELGDSALYLCASSLGQESVTEAFFGQGTRLTVV.

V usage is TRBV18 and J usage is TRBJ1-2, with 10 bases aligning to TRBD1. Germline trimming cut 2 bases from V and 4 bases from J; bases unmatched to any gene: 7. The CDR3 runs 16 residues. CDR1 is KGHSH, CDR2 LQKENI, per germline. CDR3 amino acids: CASSPGGGQGTYGYTF. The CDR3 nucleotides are TGTGCCAGCTCACCAGGCGGGGGACAGGGGACCTATGGCTACACCTTC.

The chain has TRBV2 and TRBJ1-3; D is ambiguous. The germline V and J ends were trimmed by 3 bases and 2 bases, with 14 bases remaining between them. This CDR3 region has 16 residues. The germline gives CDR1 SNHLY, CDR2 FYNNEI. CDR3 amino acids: CASSDVPGFAGNTIYF. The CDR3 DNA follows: TGTGCCAGCAGTGATGTCCCGGGGTTCGCTGGAAACACCATATATTTT. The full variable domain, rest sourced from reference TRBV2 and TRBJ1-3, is EPEVTQTPSHQVTQMGQEVILRCVPISNHLYFYWYRQILGQKVEFLVSFYNNEISEKSEIFDDQFSVERPDGSNFTLKIRSTKLEDSAMYFCASSDVPGFAGNTIYFGEGSWLTVV.

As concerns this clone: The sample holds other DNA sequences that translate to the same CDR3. Written as DNA, the CDR3 is TGCGCCAGCAGCTTGGTAGGGCTCAATGAAAAACTGTTTTTT. Translated: CASSLVGLNEKLFF. The rearrangement links TRBV5-1 to TRBJ1-4; D gene ambiguous. CDR3 length: 14 amino acids. Trimming took off 0 bases at V and 5 bases at J, with 8 bases between the two ends. CDR1 and CDR2 (germline): SGHRS, YFSETQ.

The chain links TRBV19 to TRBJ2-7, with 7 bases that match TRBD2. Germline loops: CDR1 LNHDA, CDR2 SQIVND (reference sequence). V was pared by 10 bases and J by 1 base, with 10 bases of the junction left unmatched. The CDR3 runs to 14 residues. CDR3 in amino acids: CATSPGGGSYEQYF. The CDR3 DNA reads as TGTGCCACATCCCCAGGCGGGGGATCCTACGAGCAGTACTTC. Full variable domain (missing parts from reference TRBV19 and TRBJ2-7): DGGITQSPKYLFRKEGQNVTLSCEQNLNHDAMYWYRQDPGQGLRLIYYSQIVNDFQKGDIAEGYSVSREKKESFPLTVTSAQKNPTAFYLCATSPGGGSYEQYFGPGTRLTVT.

CDR3 protein: CASSLWGAGNYEQYF. CDR3 nucleotide sequence: TGTGCCAGCAGTTTATGGGGGGCAGGGAACTACGAGCAGTACTTC. This chain connects TRBV28 to TRBJ2-7, with D possibly being TRBD1 (6 bases). The germline gives CDR1 MDHEN, CDR2 SYDVKM. The CDR3 has 15 amino acids. Between the trimmed V and J ends, which lost 0 bases and 3 bases, there was a span of 12 bases.

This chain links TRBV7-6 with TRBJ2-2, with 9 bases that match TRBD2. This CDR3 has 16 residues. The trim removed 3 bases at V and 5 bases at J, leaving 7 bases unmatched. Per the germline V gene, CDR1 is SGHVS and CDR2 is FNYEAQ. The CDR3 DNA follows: TGTGCCAGCAGCTTGCGCGGGAGGGCCGGGACCGGGGAGCTGTTTTTT. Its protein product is CASSLRGRAGTGELFF.

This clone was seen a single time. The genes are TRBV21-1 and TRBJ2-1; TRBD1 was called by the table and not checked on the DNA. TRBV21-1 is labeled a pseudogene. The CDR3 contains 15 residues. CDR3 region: CAPYTGTGVWNEQFF. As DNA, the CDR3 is TGTGCCCCCTACACCGGGACAGGAGTATGGAATGAGCAGTTCTTC.

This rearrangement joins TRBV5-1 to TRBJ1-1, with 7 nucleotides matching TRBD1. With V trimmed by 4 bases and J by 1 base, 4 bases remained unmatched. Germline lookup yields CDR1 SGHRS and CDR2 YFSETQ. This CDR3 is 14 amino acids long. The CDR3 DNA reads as TGCGCCAGCAGCGGTGGGACAGCGAACACTGAAGCTTTCTTT. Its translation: CASSGGTANTEAFF.

CDR3 protein: CASSSLTLYADEQFF. CDR3 sequence (DNA): TGTGCCAGTAGTAGTCTGACCCTCTACGCGGATGAGCAGTTCTTC. The genes are TRBV19 and TRBJ2-1, with D uncertain. The CDR3 runs to 15 residues. V was cut by 4 bases and J by 8 bases, with 18 bases left in between. The germline V gene encodes CDR1 LNHDA and CDR2 SQIVND (reference sequence). Looking up the rest from reference TRBV19 and TRBJ2-1 gives the full variable domain: DGGITQSPKYLFRKEGQNVTLSCEQNLNHDAMYWYRQDPGQGLRLIYYSQIVNDFQKGDIAEGYSVSREKKESFPLTVTSAQKNPTAFYLCASSSLTLYADEQFFGPGTRLTVL.

For the CDR3, the DNA is TGTGCCAGCAGCGGGACAGGGCGTGAGCAGTTCTTC. Protein sequence: CASSGTGREQFF. The chain uses TRBV5-4 and TRBJ2-1; 9 nucleotides line up with TRBD1. Losses at the gene ends were 4 bases for V and 9 bases for J; bases not matched to a gene: 2. In germline, CDR1 is SGHNT, CDR2 YYREEE (reference sequence). This CDR3 has 12 amino acids. Based on the CDR3 plus reference TRBV5-4 and TRBJ2-1, the full variable domain is ETGVTQSPTHLIKTRGQQVTLRCSSQSGHNTVSWYQQALGQGPQFIFQYYREEENGRGNFPPRFSGLQFPNYSSELNVNALELDDSALYLCASSGTGREQFFGPGTRLTVL.